These 32 T cell receptor beta chains share one sample of origin, sequenced in a study of T cells in Graves' hyperthyroidism and ophthalmopathy. The TCR beta CDR3 regions underwent amplification using RNA transcripts as the source. When the TCR CDR3 underwent first-round RT-PCR, the HTBI primer set was used. TCRdb passed the multiplex PCR reads through MiXCR, listing each CDR3 protein once. The sample yields fewer than 350,000 distinct CDR3 sequences, roughly 15% seen once. Sample: blood. The origin of the receptors is a woman between 45 and 60 years old with Graves' hyperthyroidism that later progressed to Graves' ophthalmopathy.

This clonotype was counted many times. V usage is TRBV29-1 and J usage is TRBJ2-2; 7 bases map to TRBD2. CDR3 length: 16 amino acids. J lost 2 bases, V lost 7 bases, and 13 bases had no gene match. Per the germline V gene, CDR1 is SQVTM and CDR2 is ANQGSEA. CDR3 sequence: CSAGLLRAGNTGELFF. The DNA for the CDR3 is TGCAGCGCGGGACTACTGCGGGCGGGAAACACCGGGGAGCTGTTTTTT.

This clonotype was seen a handful of times. This could be a read error, since a much larger clone is one nucleotide away. The rearrangement uses TRBV2 and TRBJ1-2; 10 nucleotides agree with TRBD1. Trimming took 4 bases from V and 7 from J; bases not matched to a gene: 9. This CDR3 comprises 15 residues. Germline V gene sequence: CDR1 SNHLY, CDR2 FYNNEI. Written as DNA, the CDR3 is TGTGCCAGCAGTGGATGGGGACAGGGGTTTCGTGGCTACACCTTC. This sequence encodes CASSGWGQGFRGYTF.

For this clonotype: The CDR3 ends on some other residue instead of the conserved phenylalanine or tryptophan, so this is likely a read error. This chain connects TRBV7-3 to TRBJ1-1; a weak D match, TRBD1 (5 bases). The CDR3 totals 13 residues. The V and J ends lost 5 bases and 1 base respectively, with 8 bases between them. Looked up from germline, CDR1 is SGHTA and CDR2 is FQGTGA. The CDR3 protein is CASSPGGNTEAFL. CDR3 sequence (DNA): TGTGCCAGCAGCCCCGGGGGGAACACTGAAGCTTTCCTT.

This clonotype rates as medium-sized (0.01 to 0.1%). The chain has TRBV20-1 and TRBJ2-3; possible D gene TRBD2, 6 bases. CDR1 is DFQATT, CDR2 SNEGSKA, per germline (reference sequence). Trimming took 6 bases from V and 2 from J, leaving 18 bases between them. This CDR3 contains 15 residues. The CDR3 nucleotides are TGCAGTGCCCCCATGGGCGGGGACCCCACAGATACGCAGTATTTT. Translation gives CSAPMGGDPTDTQYF.

This clonotype was detected many times. V and J are TRBV24-1 and TRBJ2-5, with 7 positions matching TRBD1. The length of the CDR3 is 13 residues. Unmatched junction bases numbered 4, after V lost 9 bases and J lost 1 base. Germline-derived CDR1 and CDR2 are KGHDR and SFDVKD. The CDR3 reads CATSDRPQETQYF. The CDR3, as DNA: TGTGCCACCTCGGACAGGCCCCAAGAGACCCAGTACTTC.

The chain joins TRBV7-3 to TRBJ1-1; D is perhaps TRBD1 (5 bases). V lost 5 bases to trimming and J lost 0 bases, with 16 bases between them. Germline lookup yields CDR1 SGHTA and CDR2 FQGTGA. The CDR3 loop spans 16 amino acids. CDR3 nucleotides: TGTGCCAGCAGCCGGCGGGGGGGATACATGAACACTGAAGCTTTCTTT. This sequence encodes CASSRRGGYMNTEAFF. Supplemented by reference TRBV7-3 and TRBJ1-1, the full variable domain reads GAGVSQTPSNKVTEKGKYVELRCDPISGHTALYWYRQSLGQGPEFLIYFQGTGAADDSGLPNDRFFAVRPEGSVSTLKIQRTERGDSAVYLCASSRRGGYMNTEAFFGQGTRLTVV.

This clonotype was counted only a few times. The junction differs from germline at one of its ends, possibly a read error. This rearrangement joins TRBV7-7 to TRBJ2-2; 12 bases line up with TRBD2. This CDR3 comprises 15 residues. Looked up from germline, CDR1 is SSHAT and CDR2 is FNYEAQ (reference sequence). The CDR3 is CASSSLAGGGRELFF. DNA of the CDR3: TGTGCTAGCAGCTCACTAGCGGGAGGTGGCCGGGAGCTGTTTTTT.

This clonotype was counted at least ten times. The chain links TRBV28 to TRBJ1-1; TRBD1 is a possible D gene (6 bases). Germline lookup yields CDR1 MDHEN and CDR2 SYDVKM. The V end was cut by 7 bases, the J end by 5 bases, with 23 bases between. The CDR3 spans 16 residues. The CDR3 coding sequence is TGTGCCAGCACCCCGATCGGGGGGGGGCTAGGGACTGAAGCTTTCTTT. As protein: CASTPIGGGLGTEAFF.

The chain recombines TRBV10-3 with TRBJ2-5; D is ambiguous. The CDR3 is 16 residues long. Trimming shortened V by 8 bases and J by 1 base, and 20 bases separated the two germline ends. Germline assignment: CDR1 ENHRY and CDR2 SYGVKD. Here the CDR3 reads CAISRGASGPQETQYF. As DNA, the CDR3 is TGTGCCATCTCCCGCGGCGCGTCAGGCCCCCAAGAGACCCAGTACTTC.

The table lists this clonotype with many counts. The chain uses TRBV5-1 and TRBJ2-2; either TRBD1 or TRBD2 may fit D (5 bases each). Trimming cost V 3 bases and J 4 bases, with 10 bases left between them. The CDR3 extends over 14 amino acids. Germline V gene data show CDR1 as SGHRS and CDR2 as YFSETQ. The DNA of the CDR3 is TGCGCCAGCAGCTGGGACCGACTCACCGGGGAGCTGTTTTTT. The encoded protein is CASSWDRLTGELFF. The complete variable domain, with remaining parts taken from reference TRBV5-1 and TRBJ2-2, reads KAGVTQTPRYLIKTRGQQVTLSCSPISGHRSVSWYQQTPGQGLQFLFEYFSETQRNKGNFPGRFSGRQFSNSRSEMNVSTLELGDSALYLCASSWDRLTGELFFGEGSRLTVL.

CDR3 DNA sequence: TGTGCCAGCTCGACGGGCACGAACACCGGGGAGCTGTTTTTT. Translation gives CASSTGTNTGELFF. The chain joins TRBV18 to TRBJ2-2; D unresolved. The V and J ends lost 6 bases and 0 bases respectively, with 8 bases between them. Looked up from germline, CDR1 is KGHSH and CDR2 is LQKENI. This CDR3 is built from 14 residues.

The CDR3 reads CASSLVEGASYTF. DNA of the CDR3: TGTGCCAGCAGCTTAGTAGAAGGGGCTAGCTACACCTTC. V gene TRBV11-2 combines with J gene TRBJ1-2, with D perhaps TRBD1 (5 bases). This CDR3 spans 13 amino acids. The germline V gene has CDR1 SGHAT and CDR2 FQNNGV. V shed 1 base and J shed 9 bases, with 12 bases lying between them.

The chain couples TRBV2 to TRBJ2-7; D may be TRBD2 (6 bases). V was shortened by 5 bases and J by 5 bases, with 19 bases between the two germline ends. The CDR3 runs to 15 residues. CDR1 is SNHLY and CDR2 is FYNNEI in the germline V gene. The CDR3 reads CASSFQGAGIDEQYF. The CDR3 nucleotides are TGTGCCAGCAGTTTCCAGGGAGCGGGTATCGACGAGCAGTACTTC.

This clonotype was seen a handful of times. The gene calls are TRBV6-6 and TRBJ2-1; maybe TRBD1 (5 bases). The V gene's germline CDR1 is MNHNY and CDR2 SVGAGI (reference sequence). This CDR3 spans 16 amino acids. V was clipped by 0 bases and J by 4 bases, with 13 bases between them. The CDR3 reads CASSYSGRVDYNEQFF. The CDR3 DNA follows: TGTGCCAGCAGTTACTCTGGCAGGGTGGATTACAATGAGCAGTTCTTC.

Ten or more counts support this clonotype. This chain connects TRBV10-3 to TRBJ2-1, with 8 nucleotides matching TRBD2. Germline CDR1 ENHRY, CDR2 SYGVKD. The CDR3 covers 16 residues. After removal of 3 bases from V and 0 bases from J, the junction contained 4 bases not matched to a gene. The CDR3 loop is CAISDSLAGSYNEQFF. The CDR3 region has the DNA TGTGCCATCAGTGACTCTCTAGCGGGCTCCTACAATGAGCAGTTCTTC.

Only a few counts were recorded for this clonotype. The chain has TRBV4-1 and TRBJ2-2, with TRBD1 as a possible D gene (6 bases). V shed 0 bases and J shed 6 bases, with 11 bases lying between them. The CDR3 covers 15 residues. From germline, CDR1 is MGHRA and CDR2 YSYEKL. The CDR3 sequence is CASSQEGANPGELFF. CDR3 coding DNA: TGCGCCAGCAGCCAAGAGGGGGCCAACCCCGGGGAGCTGTTTTTT.

Points on this clonotype: One base away lies a much larger clone, so this may be a sequencing read error. The chain combines TRBV18 with TRBJ1-2; 8 bases are a match to TRBD1. Trimming cost V 5 bases and J 3 bases; bases outside gene matches: 8. Germline V CDR1 and CDR2: KGHSH, LQKENI. CDR3 length equals 15 residues. CDR3 amino acids: CASSSGDRPDYGYTF. The CDR3 DNA reads as TGTGCCAGCTCATCCGGGGACAGGCCCGACTATGGCTACACCTTC.

The gene calls are TRBV7-3 and TRBJ2-5; D might be TRBD1 or TRBD2, each matching 7 bases. V was shortened by 3 bases and J by 4 bases, with 9 bases between the two germline ends. This CDR3 has 13 amino acids. Germline loops: CDR1 SGHTA, CDR2 FQGTGA. CDR3: CASSFRGGETQYF. The CDR3 DNA follows: TGTGCCAGCAGCTTCAGGGGGGGAGAGACCCAGTACTTC.

The chain combines TRBV9 with TRBJ2-7; 7 bases line up with TRBD2. J lost 2 bases, V lost 3 bases, and 8 bases had no gene match. The CDR3 totals 15 residues. CDR1 is SGDLS and CDR2 is YYNGEE in the germline V gene. In nucleotides, the CDR3 is TGTGCCAGCAGCGCGGGGGAGGGAGGGCCCTACGAGCAGTACTTC. Translating it yields CASSAGEGGPYEQYF.

This clonotype was counted at least ten times. V gene TRBV20-1 combines with J gene TRBJ2-1; TRBD2 is a possible D gene (6 bases). CDR3 size: 16 residues. Trimming cost V 0 bases and J 2 bases, with 14 bases left between them. Germline V gene lookup returns CDR1 DFQATT and CDR2 SNEGSKA (reference sequence). CDR3 sequence reads: CSARDPSGPAYNEQFF. The DNA for the CDR3 is TGCAGTGCTAGAGATCCAAGCGGGCCGGCCTACAATGAGCAGTTCTTC.

The chain uses TRBV6-1 and TRBJ1-4, with no clear D. Germline assignment: CDR1 MNHNS and CDR2 SASEGT. The CDR3 covers 12 residues. V was pared by 2 bases and J by 11 bases, with 9 bases between. This chain's CDR3 is CASSENLDKLFF. The CDR3 bases are TGTGCCAGCAGTGAAAACCTGGACAAACTGTTTTTT.

The chain carries TRBV20-1 and TRBJ1-6; 8 bases fit TRBD1. The CDR3 contains 14 residues. V shed 4 bases and J 7 bases; nucleotides not matched to a gene: 6. Germline V gene lookup returns CDR1 DFQATT and CDR2 SNEGSKA (reference sequence). CDR3 sequence: CSAIQGTGNSPLHF. In DNA, the CDR3 is TGCAGTGCTATACAGGGGACAGGCAATTCACCCCTCCACTTT.

At least ten counts were recorded for this clonotype. The rearrangement links TRBV9 to TRBJ2-7, with TRBD1 as a possible D gene (5 bases). In germline, CDR1 is SGDLS, CDR2 YYNGEE. Trimming removed 4 bases from V and 7 bases from J, with 12 bases in between. The CDR3 loop spans 12 amino acids. Here the CDR3 reads CASSPQGEEQYF. CDR3 coding DNA: TGTGCCAGCAGCCCCCAGGGCGAGGAGCAGTACTTC. The complete variable domain, with remaining parts taken from reference TRBV9 and TRBJ2-7, reads DSGVTQTPKHLITATGQRVTLRCSPRSGDLSVYWYQQSLDQGLQFLIQYYNGEERAKGNILERFSAQQFPDLHSELNLSSLELGDSALYFCASSPQGEEQYFGPGTRLTVT.

This clonotype occurred many times. This chain connects TRBV5-1 to TRBJ1-3; 9 nucleotides align to TRBD1. The CDR3 is 15 residues long. Germline trimming cut 8 bases from V and 2 bases from J; bases unmatched to any gene: 8. Per the germline V gene, CDR1 is SGHRS and CDR2 is YFSETQ. For the CDR3, the DNA is TGCGCCAGTCACGCCGGGACAGGGCCTGGAAACACCATATATTTT. It codes for CASHAGTGPGNTIYF.

This clonotype was counted many times. This sequence joins TRBV12-3 or TRBV12-4 and TRBJ2-7; 10 bases agree with TRBD1. The CDR3 sequence is 15 residues long. The V and J ends lost 3 bases and 3 bases, in that order; junction bases with no gene match: 5. This CDR3 is CASSFRQGALYEQYF. Here the CDR3 DNA reads TGTGCCAGCAGTTTTCGACAGGGGGCCCTCTACGAGCAGTACTTC.

This clonotype was counted at least ten times. V usage is TRBV5-1 and J usage is TRBJ2-7, with TRBD1 as a possible D gene (6 bases). Germline assignment: CDR1 SGHRS and CDR2 YFSETQ. The CDR3 covers 14 residues. V was clipped by 2 bases and J by 2 bases, with 11 bases between them. The CDR3 coding sequence is TGCGCCAGCAGCTTCGGACAGCCTACCTACGAGCAGTACTTC. Its protein is CASSFGQPTYEQYF.

About this clonotype: This may come from a read error, since a much larger clone is one base off. This rearrangement joins TRBV20-1 to TRBJ1-1; a possible D gene is TRBD1 (5 bases). Germline loops: CDR1 DFQATT, CDR2 SNEGSKA (reference sequence). CDR3 length: 13 amino acids. The CDR3, as DNA: TGCAGTGCTAGGCTGACAGAAAACACTGGAGCTTTCTTT. The encoded protein is CSARLTENTGAFF.

This clonotype was counted ten times or more. V and J are TRBV20-1 and TRBJ2-5; D is perhaps TRBD2 (5 bases). The CDR3 has 14 amino acids. Per germline, CDR1 DFQATT and CDR2 SNEGSKA (reference sequence). With 5 bases removed from V and 4 bases from J, the gap between germline ends came to 17 bases. The CDR3 nucleotides read TGCAGTGCTTTCGTCCAAGGAGGATCAGAGACCCAGTACTTC. Amino acid sequence: CSAFVQGGSETQYF.

The table lists this clonotype with many counts. The rearrangement joins TRBV5-1 to TRBJ2-7, with D tentatively TRBD1 (6 bases). The CDR3 is 13 residues long. The germline V gene has CDR1 SGHRS and CDR2 YFSETQ. Trimming removed 2 bases at V and 6 bases at J, with 12 bases between. The CDR3 DNA is TGCGCCAGCAGCTTCTCGACAGGCCCCGAGCAGTACTTC. Its protein is CASSFSTGPEQYF.

The sample holds many counts of this clonotype. This chain joins TRBV7-8 and TRBJ2-7, with D possibly matching TRBD2 (5 bases). V dropped 5 bases and J dropped 4 bases, with 15 bases sitting between them. The CDR3 consists of 14 residues. In germline, CDR1 is SGHVS, CDR2 FQNEAQ. The CDR3 nucleotides are TGTGCCAGCAGCCCCCGGACTTTGGTTTACGAGCAGTACTTC. Encoded protein: CASSPRTLVYEQYF.

The chain is built from TRBV9 and TRBJ2-1; 12 nucleotides align to TRBD2. Germline CDR1 reads SGDLS; CDR2 reads YYNGEE. The V segment lost 0 bases and the J segment 9 bases; nucleotides outside the gene matches: 10. The CDR3 is 17 amino acids. CDR3 bases: TGTGCCAGCAGCGTAGCTCCTAAACTAGCGGGGGGACGTGAGCAGTTCTTC. This sequence encodes CASSVAPKLAGGREQFF. The full variable domain, completed using reference TRBV9 and TRBJ2-1, is DSGVTQTPKHLITATGQRVTLRCSPRSGDLSVYWYQQSLDQGLQFLIQYYNGEERAKGNILERFSAQQFPDLHSELNLSSLELGDSALYFCASSVAPKLAGGREQFFGPGTRLTVL.

This clonotype has a count of ten or more. J is TRBJ1-1 and V is TRBV6-1; 11 bases map to TRBD1. From germline, CDR1 is MNHNS and CDR2 SASEGT. J lost 3 bases, V lost 6 bases, and 3 bases had no gene match. The CDR3 runs to 14 residues. CDR3 amino acids: CASSRTGGDTEAFF. CDR3 DNA: TGTGCCAGCAGCCGGACAGGGGGCGACACTGAAGCTTTCTTT.